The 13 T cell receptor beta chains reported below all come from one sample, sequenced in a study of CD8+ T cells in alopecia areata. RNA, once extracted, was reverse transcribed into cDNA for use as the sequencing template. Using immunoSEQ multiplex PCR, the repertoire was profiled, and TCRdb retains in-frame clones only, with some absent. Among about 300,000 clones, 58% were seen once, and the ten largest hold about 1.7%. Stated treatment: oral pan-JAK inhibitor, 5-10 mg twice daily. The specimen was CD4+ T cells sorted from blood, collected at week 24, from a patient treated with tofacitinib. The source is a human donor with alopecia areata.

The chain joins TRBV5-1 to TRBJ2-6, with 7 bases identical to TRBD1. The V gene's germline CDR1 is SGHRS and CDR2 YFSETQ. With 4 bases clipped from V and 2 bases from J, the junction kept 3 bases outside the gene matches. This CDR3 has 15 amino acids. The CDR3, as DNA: TGCGCCAGCAGCCCGACAGGGACTGGGGCCAACGTCCTGACTTTC. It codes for CASSPTGTGANVLTF.

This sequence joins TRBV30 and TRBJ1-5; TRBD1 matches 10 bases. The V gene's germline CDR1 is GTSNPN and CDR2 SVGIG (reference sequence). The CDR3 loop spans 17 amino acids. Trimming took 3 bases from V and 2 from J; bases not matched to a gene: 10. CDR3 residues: CAWRARWGTGGNQPQHF. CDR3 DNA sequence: TGTGCCTGGAGAGCCCGTTGGGGGACAGGGGGCAATCAGCCCCAGCATTTT.

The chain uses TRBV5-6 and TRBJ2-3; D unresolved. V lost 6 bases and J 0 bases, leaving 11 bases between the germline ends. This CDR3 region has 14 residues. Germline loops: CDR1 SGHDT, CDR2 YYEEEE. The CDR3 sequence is CASTLGTSTDTQYF. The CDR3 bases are TGTGCCAGCACCCTTGGTACTAGCACAGATACGCAGTATTTT.

CDR3 residues: CSVSGDRNTGELFF. The CDR3 DNA reads TGCAGCGTGTCGGGCGACAGGAACACCGGGGAGCTGTTTTTT. The J gene is TRBJ2-2, the V gene TRBV29-1; D possibly corresponds to TRBD1 (5 bases). The germline V and J ends were trimmed by 6 bases and 1 base, with 12 bases remaining between them. Per germline, CDR1 SQVTM and CDR2 ANQGSEA. The CDR3 sequence is 14 residues long.

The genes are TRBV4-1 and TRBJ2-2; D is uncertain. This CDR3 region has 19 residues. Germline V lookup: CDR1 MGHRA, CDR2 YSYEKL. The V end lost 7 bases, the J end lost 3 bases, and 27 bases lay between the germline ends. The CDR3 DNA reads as TGCGCCAGCACCCCTATGATTCCCTTAGACCCGCGACACACCGGGGAGCTGTTTTTT. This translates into CASTPMIPLDPRHTGELFF.

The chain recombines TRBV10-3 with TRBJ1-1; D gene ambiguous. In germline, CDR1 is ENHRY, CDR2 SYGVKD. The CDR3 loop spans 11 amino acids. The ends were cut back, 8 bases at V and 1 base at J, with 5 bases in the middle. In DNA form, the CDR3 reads TGTGCCATCGGGAAGAACACTGAAGCTTTCTTT. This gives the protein CAIGKNTEAFF.

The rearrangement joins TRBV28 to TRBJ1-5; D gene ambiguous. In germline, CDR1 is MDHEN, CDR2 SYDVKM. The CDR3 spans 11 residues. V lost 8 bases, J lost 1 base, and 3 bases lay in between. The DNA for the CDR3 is TGTGCCAGCCGGAGCAATCAGCCCCAGCATTTT. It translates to CASRSNQPQHF.

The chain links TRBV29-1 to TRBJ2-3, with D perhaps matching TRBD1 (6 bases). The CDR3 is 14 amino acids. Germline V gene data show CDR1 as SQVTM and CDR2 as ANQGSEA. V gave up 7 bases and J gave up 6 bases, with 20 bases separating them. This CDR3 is CSASGGRGTDTQYF. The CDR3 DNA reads TGCAGCGCCAGTGGGGGCAGGGGAACCGATACGCAGTATTTT.

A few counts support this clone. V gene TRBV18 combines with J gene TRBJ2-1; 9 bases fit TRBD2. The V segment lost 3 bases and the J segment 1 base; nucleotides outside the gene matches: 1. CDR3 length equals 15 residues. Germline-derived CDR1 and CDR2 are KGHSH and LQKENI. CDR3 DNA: TGTGCCAGCTCACCGAGCGGGGGGTCCTACAATGAGCAGTTCTTC. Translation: CASSPSGGSYNEQFF.

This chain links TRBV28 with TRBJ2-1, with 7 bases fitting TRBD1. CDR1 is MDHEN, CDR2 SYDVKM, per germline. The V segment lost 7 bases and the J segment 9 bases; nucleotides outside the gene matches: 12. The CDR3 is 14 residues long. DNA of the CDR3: TGTGCCAGCAAGGGGAGACAGGGAAGGGGTGAGCAGTTCTTC. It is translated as CASKGRQGRGEQFF.

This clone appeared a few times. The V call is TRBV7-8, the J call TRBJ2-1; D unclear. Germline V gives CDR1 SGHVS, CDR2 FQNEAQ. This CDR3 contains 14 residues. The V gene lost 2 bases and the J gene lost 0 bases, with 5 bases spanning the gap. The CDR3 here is CASSLFSSYNEQFF. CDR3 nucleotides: TGTGCCAGCAGCTTATTCAGCTCCTACAATGAGCAGTTCTTC.

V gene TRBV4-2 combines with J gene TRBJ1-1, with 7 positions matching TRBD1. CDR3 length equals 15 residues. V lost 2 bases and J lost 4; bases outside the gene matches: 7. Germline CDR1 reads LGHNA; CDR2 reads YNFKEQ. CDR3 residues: CASSQNDRVITEAFF. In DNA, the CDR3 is TGTGCCAGCAGCCAAAACGACAGGGTGATCACTGAAGCTTTCTTT.

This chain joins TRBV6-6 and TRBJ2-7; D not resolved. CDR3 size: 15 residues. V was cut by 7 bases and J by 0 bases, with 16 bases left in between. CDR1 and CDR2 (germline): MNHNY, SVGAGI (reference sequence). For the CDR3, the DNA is TGTGCCAGCAACGCCCGGGCTCCCGGCTCCTACGAGCAGTACTTC. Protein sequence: CASNARAPGSYEQYF.